This T cell receptor beta chain was recorded in a study of Ad26.COV2.S vaccination and SARS-CoV-2 variants. Concerning this clone: Its antigen is undetermined.

Study-level results: After vaccination, substantial breadth of spike-specific CD8+ and CD4+ responses was reported.

Documented treatment: around 19 received Ad26.COV2.S at low or high dose, single or two shots; about 5 received placebo; per-sample allocation not given. Material that was analyzed had been drawn on day 63 after the first vaccine or placebo injection. The donor was a Boston adult aged 18-55 years. Expression of Wuhan-strain SARS-CoV-2 spike came from the Ad26 vector that formed the vaccine. The V gene lost 5 bases and the J gene lost 3 bases, with 10 bases spanning the gap. From germline, CDR1 is MDHEN and CDR2 SYDVKM. The CDR3 is made up of 14 amino acids. Method: immunoSEQ multiplex PCR; TCRdb's copy keeps in-frame clones and lacks some. This table holds roughly 300,000 clones, 88% found once.

The V and J genes are TRBV28 and TRBJ1-4, with no clear D. The starting material was peripheral blood, obtained in a trial of Ad26.COV2.S vaccine versus placebo. This receptor was taken from a person between 18 and 60 years old who received the Ad26.COV2.S COVID-19 vaccine or a placebo. The CDR3 is CASSIESSNEKLFF. CDR3 sequence (DNA): TGTGCCAGCAGTATAGAAAGTTCTAATGAAAAACTGTTTTTT. The variable domain in full, with the rest retrieved from reference TRBV28 and TRBJ1-4, is DVKVTQSSRYLVKRTGEKVFLECVQDMDHENMFWYRQDPGLGLRLIYFSYDVKMKEKGDIPEGYSVSREKKERFSLILESASTNQTSMYLCASSIESSNEKLFFGSGTQLSVL.